This T cell receptor beta chain was retrieved from a study of sequential checkpoint blockade in melanoma. Study-wide background: Randomization was 1:1 between first-line nivolumab→ipilimumab and ipilimumab→nivolumab. Each arm's sequence ended with maintenance nivolumab.

Data came from immunoSEQ multiplex PCR; TCRdb stores just in-frame clones and leaves some out. The sample yields about 15,000 clones, around 77% seen once. Germline values: CDR1 MNHEY, CDR2 SMNVEV (reference sequence). Deletions cut 6 bases from V and 3 bases from J, with 12 bases between. CDR3 size: 14 residues. Treatment: randomized to nivolumab then ipilimumab (arm A) or the reverse (arm B). None of the patients previously received DNA-damaging chemotherapy. Sorted cells were live CD3+CD8+, lacking CD19 and CD56, from PBMCs. The gene calls are TRBV27 and TRBJ1-5; D might be TRBD1 (6 bases). The input for sequencing was CD8+ T cells sorted from blood (inferred from file names), taken from a patient given nivolumab and ipilimumab in sequence. This receptor was obtained from a human donor with melanoma. The CDR3, as DNA: TGTGCCAGCAGCACGACAGGTTTCAATCAGCCCCAGCATTTT. Protein product: CASSTTGFNQPQHF.